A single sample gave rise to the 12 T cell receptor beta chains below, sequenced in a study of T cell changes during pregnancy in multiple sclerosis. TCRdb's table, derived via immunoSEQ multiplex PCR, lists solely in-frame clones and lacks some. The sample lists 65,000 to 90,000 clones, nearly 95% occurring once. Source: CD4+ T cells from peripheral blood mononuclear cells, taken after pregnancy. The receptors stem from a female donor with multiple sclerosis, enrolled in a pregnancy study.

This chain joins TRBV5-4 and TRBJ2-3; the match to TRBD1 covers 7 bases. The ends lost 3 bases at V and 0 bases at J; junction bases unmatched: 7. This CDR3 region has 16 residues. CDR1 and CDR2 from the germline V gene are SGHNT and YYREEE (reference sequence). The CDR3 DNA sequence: TGTGCCAGCAGCTCGGGACAGAAAAAAAGCACAGATACGCAGTATTTT. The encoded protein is CASSSGQKKSTDTQYF.

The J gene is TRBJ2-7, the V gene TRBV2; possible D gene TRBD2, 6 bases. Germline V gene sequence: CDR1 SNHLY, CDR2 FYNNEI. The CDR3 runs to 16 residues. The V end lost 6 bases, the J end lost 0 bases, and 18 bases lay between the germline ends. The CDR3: CASRRTSSASSYEQYF. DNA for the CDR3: TGTGCCAGCAGGCGAACTTCTAGCGCAAGCTCCTACGAGCAGTACTTC. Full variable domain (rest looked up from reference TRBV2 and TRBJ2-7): EPEVTQTPSHQVTQMGQEVILRCVPISNHLYFYWYRQILGQKVEFLVSFYNNEISEKSEIFDDQFSVERPDGSNFTLKIRSTKLEDSAMYFCASRRTSSASSYEQYFGPGTRLTVT.

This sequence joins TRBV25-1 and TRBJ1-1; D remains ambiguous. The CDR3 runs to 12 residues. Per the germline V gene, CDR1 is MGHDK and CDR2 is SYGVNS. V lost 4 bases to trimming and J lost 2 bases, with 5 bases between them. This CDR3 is CASSGPNTEAFF. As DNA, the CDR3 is TGTGCCAGCAGTGGGCCCAACACTGAAGCTTTCTTT.

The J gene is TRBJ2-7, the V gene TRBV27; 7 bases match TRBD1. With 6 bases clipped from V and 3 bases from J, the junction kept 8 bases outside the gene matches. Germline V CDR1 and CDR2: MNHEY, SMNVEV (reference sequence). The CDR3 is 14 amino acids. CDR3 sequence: CASSGDSLYYEQYF. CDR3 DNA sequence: TGTGCCAGCAGCGGGGACAGTCTTTACTACGAGCAGTACTTC.

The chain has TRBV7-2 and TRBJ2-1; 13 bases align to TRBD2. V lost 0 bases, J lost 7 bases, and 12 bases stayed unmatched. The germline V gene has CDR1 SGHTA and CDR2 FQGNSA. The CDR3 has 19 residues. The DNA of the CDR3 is TGTGCCAGCAGCTTAGCGATCCGGACTAGCGGGGGACTGGTGAATGAGCAGTTCTTC. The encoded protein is CASSLAIRTSGGLVNEQFF.

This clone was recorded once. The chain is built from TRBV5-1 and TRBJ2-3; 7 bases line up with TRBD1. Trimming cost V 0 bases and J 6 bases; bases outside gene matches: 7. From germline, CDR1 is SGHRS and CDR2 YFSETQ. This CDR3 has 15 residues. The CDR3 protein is CASSLGHRGADTQYF. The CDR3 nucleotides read TGCGCCAGCAGCTTGGGGCACAGGGGTGCGGATACGCAGTATTTT.

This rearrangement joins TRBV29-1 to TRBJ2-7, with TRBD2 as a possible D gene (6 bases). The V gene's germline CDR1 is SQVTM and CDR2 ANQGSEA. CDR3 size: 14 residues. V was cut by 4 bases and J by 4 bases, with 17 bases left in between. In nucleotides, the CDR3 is TGCAGCGTTGTCTGGGCGAAGGGGAGGTACGAGCAGTACTTC. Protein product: CSVVWAKGRYEQYF.

The CDR3 is CASSFTGSNYEQYF. The CDR3 region has the DNA TGCGCCAGCAGCTTCACCGGTTCCAATTACGAGCAGTACTTC. This chain links TRBV5-1 with TRBJ2-7, with D uncertain. The CDR3 extends over 14 amino acids. V lost 2 bases, J lost 4 bases, and 13 bases lay in between. Germline V gene sequence: CDR1 SGHRS, CDR2 YFSETQ. The full variable domain, its missing parts supplied by reference TRBV5-1 and TRBJ2-7, is KAGVTQTPRYLIKTRGQQVTLSCSPISGHRSVSWYQQTPGQGLQFLFEYFSETQRNKGNFPGRFSGRQFSNSRSEMNVSTLELGDSALYLCASSFTGSNYEQYFGPGTRLTVT.

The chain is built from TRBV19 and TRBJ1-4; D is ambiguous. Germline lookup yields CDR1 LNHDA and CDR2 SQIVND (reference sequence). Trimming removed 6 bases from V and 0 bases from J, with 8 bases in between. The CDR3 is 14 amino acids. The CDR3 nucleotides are TGTGCCAGTAGGAGAAGTCCAACTAATGAAAAACTGTTTTTT. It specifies CASRRSPTNEKLFF.

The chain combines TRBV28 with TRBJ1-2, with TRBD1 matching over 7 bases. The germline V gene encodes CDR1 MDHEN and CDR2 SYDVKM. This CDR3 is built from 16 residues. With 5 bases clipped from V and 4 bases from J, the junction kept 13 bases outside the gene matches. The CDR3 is CASSPMPQGSGYGYTF. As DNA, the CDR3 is TGTGCCAGCAGTCCTATGCCACAGGGGTCTGGCTATGGCTACACCTTC.

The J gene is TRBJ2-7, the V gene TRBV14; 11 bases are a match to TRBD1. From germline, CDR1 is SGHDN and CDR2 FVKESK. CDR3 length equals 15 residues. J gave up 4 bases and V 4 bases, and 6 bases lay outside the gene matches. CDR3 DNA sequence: TGTGCCAGCAGCCTCGGGACAGGGGGAGGGTACGAGCAGTACTTC. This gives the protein CASSLGTGGGYEQYF.

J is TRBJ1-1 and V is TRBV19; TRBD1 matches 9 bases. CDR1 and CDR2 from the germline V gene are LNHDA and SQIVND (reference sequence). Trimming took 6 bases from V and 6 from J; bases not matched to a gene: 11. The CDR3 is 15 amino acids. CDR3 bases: TGTGCCAGTAGACCCGGGACAGGGCGGTTGGCTGAAGCTTTCTTT. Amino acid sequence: CASRPGTGRLAEAFF. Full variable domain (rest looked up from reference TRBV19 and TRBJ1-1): DGGITQSPKYLFRKEGQNVTLSCEQNLNHDAMYWYRQDPGQGLRLIYYSQIVNDFQKGDIAEGYSVSREKKESFPLTVTSAQKNPTAFYLCASRPGTGRLAEAFFGQGTRLTVV.